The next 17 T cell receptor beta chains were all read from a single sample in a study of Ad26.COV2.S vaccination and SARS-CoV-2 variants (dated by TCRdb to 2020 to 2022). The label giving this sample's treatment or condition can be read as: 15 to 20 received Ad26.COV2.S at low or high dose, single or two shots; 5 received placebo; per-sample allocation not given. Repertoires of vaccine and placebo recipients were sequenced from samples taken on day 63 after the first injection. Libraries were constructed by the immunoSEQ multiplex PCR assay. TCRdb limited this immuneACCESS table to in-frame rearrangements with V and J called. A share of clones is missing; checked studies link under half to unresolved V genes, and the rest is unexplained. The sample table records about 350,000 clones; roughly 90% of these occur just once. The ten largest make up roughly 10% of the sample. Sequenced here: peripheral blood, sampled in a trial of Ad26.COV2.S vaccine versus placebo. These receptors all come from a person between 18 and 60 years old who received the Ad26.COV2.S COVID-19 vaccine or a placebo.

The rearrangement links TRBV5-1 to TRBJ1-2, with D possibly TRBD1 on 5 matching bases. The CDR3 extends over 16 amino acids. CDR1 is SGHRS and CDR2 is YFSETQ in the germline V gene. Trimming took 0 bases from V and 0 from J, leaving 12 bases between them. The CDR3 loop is CASSLGPRGTNYGYTF. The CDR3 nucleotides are TGCGCCAGCAGCTTGGGGCCTCGGGGGACTAACTATGGCTACACCTTC.

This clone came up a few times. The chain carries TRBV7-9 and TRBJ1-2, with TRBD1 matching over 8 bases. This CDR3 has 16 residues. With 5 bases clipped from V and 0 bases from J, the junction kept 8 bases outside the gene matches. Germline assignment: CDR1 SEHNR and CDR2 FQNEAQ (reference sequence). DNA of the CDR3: TGTGCCAGCAGCACGGACAGGGTTTTATCTAACTATGGCTACACCTTC. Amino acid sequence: CASSTDRVLSNYGYTF.

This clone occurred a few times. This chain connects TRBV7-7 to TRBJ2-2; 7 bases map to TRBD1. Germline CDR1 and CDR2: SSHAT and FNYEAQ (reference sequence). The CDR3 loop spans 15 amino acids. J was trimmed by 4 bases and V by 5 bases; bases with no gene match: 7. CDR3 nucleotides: TGTGCCAGCAGCGTAGACAGGGTCAGCACCGGGGAGCTGTTTTTT. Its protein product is CASSVDRVSTGELFF.

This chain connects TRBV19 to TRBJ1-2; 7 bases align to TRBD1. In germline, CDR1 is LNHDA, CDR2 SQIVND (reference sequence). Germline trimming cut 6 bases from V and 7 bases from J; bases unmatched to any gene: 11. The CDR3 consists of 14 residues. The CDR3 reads CASRGLQGVSGYTF. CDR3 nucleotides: TGTGCCAGTAGAGGACTTCAGGGGGTTTCTGGCTACACCTTC.

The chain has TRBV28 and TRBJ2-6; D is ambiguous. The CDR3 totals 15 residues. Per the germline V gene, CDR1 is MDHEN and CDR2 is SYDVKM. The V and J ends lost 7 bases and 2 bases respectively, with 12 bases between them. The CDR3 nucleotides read TGTGCCAGCAACGTAGCAGGCCCTGGGGCCAACGTCCTGACTTTC. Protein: CASNVAGPGANVLTF.

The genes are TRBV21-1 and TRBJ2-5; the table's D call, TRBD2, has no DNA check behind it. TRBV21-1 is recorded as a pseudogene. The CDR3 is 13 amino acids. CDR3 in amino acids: CASSELNQETQYF. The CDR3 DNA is TGTGCCAGCAGCGAACTAAACCAAGAGACCCAGTACTTC.

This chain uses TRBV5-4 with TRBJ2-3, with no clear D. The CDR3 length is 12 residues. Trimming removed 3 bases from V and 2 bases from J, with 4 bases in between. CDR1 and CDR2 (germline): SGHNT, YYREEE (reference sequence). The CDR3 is CASSWTTDTQYF. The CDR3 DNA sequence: TGTGCCAGCAGCTGGACCACAGATACGCAGTATTTT.

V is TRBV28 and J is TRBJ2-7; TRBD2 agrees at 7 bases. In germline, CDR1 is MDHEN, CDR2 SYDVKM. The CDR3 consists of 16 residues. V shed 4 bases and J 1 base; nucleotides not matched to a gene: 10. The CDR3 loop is CASSSVGLTLSYEQYF. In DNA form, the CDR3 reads TGTGCCAGCAGTTCTGTGGGACTAACTTTGTCCTACGAGCAGTACTTC.

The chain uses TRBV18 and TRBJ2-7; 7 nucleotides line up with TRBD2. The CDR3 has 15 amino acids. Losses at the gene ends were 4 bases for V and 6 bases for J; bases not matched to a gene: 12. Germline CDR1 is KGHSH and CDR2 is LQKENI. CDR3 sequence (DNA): TGTGCCAGCTCACTGGGGGGGAGTGCCGTTGCCGAGCAGTACTTC. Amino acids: CASSLGGSAVAEQYF.

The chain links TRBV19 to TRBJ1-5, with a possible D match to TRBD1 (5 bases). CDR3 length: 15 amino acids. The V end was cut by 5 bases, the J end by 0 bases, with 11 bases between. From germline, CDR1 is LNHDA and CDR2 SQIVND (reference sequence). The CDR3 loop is CASSLGLYSNQPQHF. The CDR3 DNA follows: TGTGCCAGTAGTTTGGGACTGTATAGCAATCAGCCCCAGCATTTT.

The CDR3 DNA is TGTGCCAGCAGGTCCGGGACAGGGGGCTTAACTAATGAAAAACTGTTTTTT. Its translation: CASRSGTGGLTNEKLFF. This chain links TRBV2 with TRBJ1-4; TRBD1 aligns across 12 bases. The CDR3 runs to 17 residues. Trimming at V came to 6 bases and at J to 1 base, leaving 6 bases not matched to a gene. Germline V gives CDR1 SNHLY, CDR2 FYNNEI.

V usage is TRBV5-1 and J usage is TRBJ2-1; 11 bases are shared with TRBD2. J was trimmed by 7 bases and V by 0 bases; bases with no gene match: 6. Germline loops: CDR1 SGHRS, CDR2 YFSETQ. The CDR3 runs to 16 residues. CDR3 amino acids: CASSLASTSGSNEQFF. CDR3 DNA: TGCGCCAGCAGCTTGGCCAGTACTAGCGGGAGTAATGAGCAGTTCTTC.

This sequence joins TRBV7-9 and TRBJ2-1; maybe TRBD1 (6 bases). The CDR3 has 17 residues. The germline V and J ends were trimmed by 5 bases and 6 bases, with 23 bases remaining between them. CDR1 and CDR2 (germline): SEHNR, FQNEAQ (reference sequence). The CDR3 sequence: CASSPTYLDSWGNEQFF. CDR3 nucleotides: TGTGCCAGCAGCCCAACCTACTTGGACAGTTGGGGCAATGAGCAGTTCTTC.

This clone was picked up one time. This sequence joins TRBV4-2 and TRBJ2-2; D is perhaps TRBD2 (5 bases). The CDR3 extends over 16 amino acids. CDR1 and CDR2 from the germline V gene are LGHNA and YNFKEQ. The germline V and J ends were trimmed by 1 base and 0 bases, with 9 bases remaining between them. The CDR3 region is CASSQGVGANTGELFF. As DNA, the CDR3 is TGTGCCAGCAGCCAAGGGGTCGGGGCGAACACCGGGGAGCTGTTTTTT.

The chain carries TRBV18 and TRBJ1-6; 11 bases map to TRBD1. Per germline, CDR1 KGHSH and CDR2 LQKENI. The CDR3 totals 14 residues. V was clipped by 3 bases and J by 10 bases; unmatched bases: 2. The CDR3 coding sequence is TGTGCCAGCTCACCTGGGACAGGGGGATCACCCCTCCACTTT. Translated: CASSPGTGGSPLHF.

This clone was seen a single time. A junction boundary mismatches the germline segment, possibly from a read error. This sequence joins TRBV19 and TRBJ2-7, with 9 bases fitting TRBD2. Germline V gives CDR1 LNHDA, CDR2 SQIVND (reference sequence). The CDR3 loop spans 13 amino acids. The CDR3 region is CTSKTSGSYEQYF. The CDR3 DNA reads TGTACCAGTAAAACTAGCGGGTCCTACGAGCAGTACTTC.

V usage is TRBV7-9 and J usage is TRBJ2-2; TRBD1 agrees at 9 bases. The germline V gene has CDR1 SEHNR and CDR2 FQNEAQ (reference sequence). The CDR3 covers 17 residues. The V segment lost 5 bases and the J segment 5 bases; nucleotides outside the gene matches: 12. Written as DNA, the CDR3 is TGTGCCAGCAGCACAGCCAGGACAGGGGATAAGACCGGGGAGCTGTTTTTT. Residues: CASSTARTGDKTGELFF.